The entry that follows covers one T cell receptor beta chain sequence. Its antigen remains undetermined. Base qualities are not at hand, and no much larger clone is one base apart. Using the deep immunoSEQ assay, TCR CDR3 regions were amplified from genomic DNA by multiplex PCR. Extracted genomic DNA from each cell subset was distributed evenly across all wells of several immunoSEQ 96-well plates, and each plate was treated as a replicate. For unsorted PBMC, 250 to 300 ng of genomic DNA, equivalent to about 30,000 T cell genomes, went into each replicate PCR. Genomic DNA from unsorted PBMC was sequenced over ten immunoSEQ deep assay plates. Purified libraries were quantified with a Qubit 3.0 fluorometer, sized on a Bioanalyzer 2100, and re-quantified with the KAPA Library Quantification kit. Every immunoSEQ 96-well plate was sequenced on a separate single-read 150-cycle Illumina NextSeq 550 flow cell. Per the authors' processing: The immunoSEQ output contained only junctional sequences without quality scores, so filtering could not match that applied to full-length reads. To assign V/J genes and CDR3, sequences were annotated against IMGT germline references using PyIR, a Python wrapper for IgBLAST v1.9. Reads were removed for weak V/J assignments (E-value above 1e-6), missing CDR3, stop codons, out-of-frame junctions, or ambiguous translated residues. V3J clonotypes were defined by identical inferred V gene, J gene, and CDR3 amino acid sequence. The percentage overlap between two repertoires was calculated by dividing the number of shared unique clonotypes by the size of the smaller repertoire. Three approaches were used to assess repertoire richness: RTK rarefaction, the Chao1 estimator, and Recon v2.1 estimates of unobserved clonotypes. This immuneACCESS table, as held by TCRdb, lists in-frame sequences with V and J called but not all clones. Of the missing ones, under half trace to an unresolved V gene in checked studies; the others have no known cause. V and J calls and clone size come straight from that table; D and trimming were deduced from the DNA. This sample gives roughly 510,000 clones in total; 60% to 80% of them show up just once. The ten largest account for under 15% of the sample.

CDR1 and CDR2 were assigned from the germline V gene (reference sequence) as GTSNPN and SVGIG. V loses 0 bases, J loses 2 bases, and the germline ends lie 13 bases apart. The CDR3 measures 15 amino acids from cysteine to phenylalanine. Just the 45-base CDR3 DNA is kept, in frame starting at base 1. These data belong to a study of shared clonotypes between healthy human individuals (TCRdb year 2020). About the study as a whole: Three men and a couple of women, aged 18 to 49 years, made up the cohort. To estimate repertoire size and how much clonotypes are shared between individuals, the study performed deep sequencing of blood TCR repertoires from roughly five healthy adults. To increase sequencing depth and limit assay-specific biases, TCR repertoire library preparation and sequencing were carried out by different laboratories using diverse techniques. Each donor's leukapheresis produced roughly between roughly 0.9 and 8.9 billion PBMCs. The paper as a whole reports these results and caveats: Pairwise subsampling indicated that sequencing depth was expected to affect the degree of clonotype sharing among donors. Sampling was limited to blood, and TCR repertoires in tissue likely differ from TCR repertoires in blood. The small number of donors limited the genetic and exposure-history diversity represented.

The donors were healthy, HIV-negative adults with no recently reported acute infections or vaccinations. All donors were Caucasian adults living in Nashville, Tennessee, USA. For unsorted samples, tens of millions of PBMCs were counted, and genomic DNA was extracted using the QIAamp DNA Blood Mini kit. Blood was obtained by leukapheresis, after which PBMCs were separated by Ficoll-Histopaque density gradient centrifugation and cryopreserved in liquid nitrogen vapor phase. Sequences were obtained from PBMCs. Recombination linked TRBV30 to TRBJ1-2; tentative D gene TRBD1, with 5 bases matching. The clonotype was recovered from a woman aged 40 to 50 in good health. Some clones in this sample may be carry-over from other donors' samples. This receptor has the CDR3 CAWSVNLEGNYGYTF. DNA sequence: TGTGCCTGGAGTGTAAATCTAGAGGGGAACTATGGCTACACCTTC. The CDR3 plus the reference TRBV30 and TRBJ1-2 genes for the other parts give the full variable domain: SQTIHQWPATLVQPVGSPLSLECTVEGTSNPNLYWYRQAAGRGLQLLFYSVGIGQISSEVPQNLSASRPQDRQFILSSKKLLLSDSGFYLCAWSVNLEGNYGYTFGSGTRLTVV.